This entry lists 30 T cell receptor beta chains sequenced from one sample in a study of long-term antiretroviral therapy in people with HIV. Survey-level immunoSEQ v3.0 assays were run. Only in-frame clones appear in the TCRdb table, and some are missing; sequencing was by immunoSEQ multiplex PCR. In the table there are some 34,000 clones, roughly 95% of which are singletons. Sequenced material: unsorted PBMCs, taken 6.5 to 6.6 years after starting antiretroviral therapy. These receptors were taken from a man aged 30 to 45 with HIV.

This clone has more than one count but fewer than ten. This rearrangement joins TRBV5-4 to TRBJ2-7; D possibly corresponds to TRBD1 (7 bases). Between the trimmed V and J ends, which lost 4 bases and 3 bases, there was a span of 14 bases. Germline V lookup: CDR1 SGHNT, CDR2 YYREEE (reference sequence). CDR3 length equals 14 residues. The CDR3 sequence: CASSAGTDHYEQYF. For the CDR3, the DNA is TGTGCCAGCAGCGCGGGGACAGACCACTACGAGCAGTACTTC.

The chain employs TRBV6-6 and TRBJ2-7; D is unresolved. V was trimmed by 8 bases and J by 1 base, leaving 6 bases between them. CDR1 is MNHNY and CDR2 is SVGAGI in the germline V gene (reference sequence). The CDR3 extends over 11 amino acids. DNA of the CDR3: TGTGCCAGCTCAGGTTCCTACGAGCAGTACTTC. Translated: CASSGSYEQYF.

The genes are TRBV30 and TRBJ1-1; D remains unclear. The V end was cut by 4 bases, the J end by 1 base, with 10 bases between. The CDR3 runs 13 residues. Germline V CDR1 and CDR2: GTSNPN, SVGIG (reference sequence). CDR3 residues: CAWTEGRNTEAFF. The CDR3 region has the DNA TGTGCCTGGACCGAGGGTCGGAACACTGAAGCTTTCTTT.

The V gene is TRBV15, the J gene TRBJ2-5; D not resolved. There are 14 residues in the CDR3. Germline CDR1 reads LNHNV; CDR2 reads YYDKDF (reference sequence). V gave up 1 base and J gave up 2 bases, with 8 bases separating them. The CDR3, as DNA: TGTGCCACCAGCAGAGGCGACCCACAAGAGACCCAGTACTTC. This translates into CATSRGDPQETQYF.

This clone has only one observation. The chain combines TRBV21-1 with TRBJ2-5; the tabulated D call, TRBD2, remains unverified against the DNA. TRBV21-1 is annotated as a pseudogene. The CDR3 totals 16 residues. CDR3 DNA sequence: TGTGCCAGCAGCAAAGAGGCCGGGGGGACCCAAGAGACCCAGTACTTC. It codes for CASSKEAGGTQETQYF.

This chain connects TRBV4-3 to TRBJ2-3, with D perhaps matching TRBD1 or TRBD2 (5 bases each). The CDR3 has 14 amino acids. Between the trimmed V and J ends, which lost 4 bases and 5 bases, there was a span of 13 bases. Looked up from germline, CDR1 is LGHNA and CDR2 is YSLEER. CDR3 sequence: CASSPLGVEDTQYF. In nucleotides, the CDR3 is TGCGCCAGCAGCCCACTGGGGGTGGAAGATACGCAGTATTTT.

CDR3 sequence reads: CASSIVANNQPQHF. The CDR3 nucleotides read TGTGCCAGTAGTATAGTTGCCAATAATCAGCCCCAGCATTTT. This chain joins TRBV19 and TRBJ1-5; D call uncertain. Germline V gives CDR1 LNHDA, CDR2 SQIVND (reference sequence). V was trimmed by 1 base and J by 4 bases, leaving 8 bases between them. The CDR3 has 14 residues.

J is TRBJ2-4 and V is TRBV7-3; TRBD2 is a possible D gene (5 bases). Trimming removed 2 bases at V and 8 bases at J, with 13 bases between. Per germline, CDR1 SGHTA and CDR2 FQGTGA. CDR3 size: 14 residues. CDR3 sequence: CASSLGSVEDIQYF. The CDR3, as DNA: TGTGCCAGCAGCTTAGGGTCCGTGGAGGACATTCAGTACTTC.

In nucleotides, the CDR3 is TGCGCCAGCAGCTTGGGGCGTAGCACAGATACGCAGTATTTT. Translated: CASSLGRSTDTQYF. The chain links TRBV5-1 to TRBJ2-3; D is unclear. From germline, CDR1 is SGHRS and CDR2 YFSETQ. This CDR3 has 14 residues. V lost 0 bases, J lost 0 bases, and 5 bases lay in between.

This chain links TRBV9 with TRBJ1-2, with unresolved D. The germline V and J ends were trimmed by 3 bases and 4 bases, with 10 bases remaining between them. The CDR3 runs 13 residues. The germline gives CDR1 SGDLS, CDR2 YYNGEE. The CDR3 is CASSDSSPYGYTF. The CDR3 DNA sequence: TGTGCCAGCAGCGACAGCAGCCCCTATGGCTACACCTTC.

The genes are TRBV6-1 and TRBJ1-1; weak D call: TRBD1 (5 bases). V dropped 6 bases and J dropped 1 base, with 9 bases sitting between them. The CDR3 runs to 13 residues. The germline gives CDR1 MNHNS, CDR2 SASEGT. Written as DNA, the CDR3 is TGTGCCAGCAGCCCTAGGGGGAACACTGAAGCTTTCTTT. Amino acids: CASSPRGNTEAFF.

The rearrangement joins TRBV6-5 to TRBJ1-1; TRBD1 might be the D (5 bases). Germline CDR1 MNHEY, CDR2 SVGAGI. The CDR3 has 13 residues. V shed 4 bases and J shed 8 bases, with 14 bases lying between them. CDR3 coding DNA: TGTGCCAGCAGTTCCTTCAGTGGGACCGAAGCTTTCTTT. It yields the protein CASSSFSGTEAFF.

J is TRBJ2-7 and V is TRBV5-1; D gene unclear. The germline V gene encodes CDR1 SGHRS and CDR2 YFSETQ. The V and J ends lost 0 bases and 5 bases respectively, with 12 bases between them. This CDR3 is 14 amino acids long. The CDR3, as DNA: TGCGCCAGCAGCTTGGGGGTAACGTCCCACGAGCAGTACTTC. This gives the protein CASSLGVTSHEQYF.

This sequence joins TRBV6-1 and TRBJ1-3; D uncertain. Germline V gene lookup returns CDR1 MNHNS and CDR2 SASEGT. Deletions cut 7 bases from V and 0 bases from J, with 10 bases between. CDR3 length: 14 amino acids. This CDR3 is CASKVGPSGNTIYF. The CDR3 DNA follows: TGTGCCAGCAAGGTCGGCCCCTCTGGAAACACCATATATTTT.

The rearrangement uses TRBV29-1 and TRBJ2-7; D is perhaps TRBD1 (5 bases). Germline V gene data show CDR1 as SQVTM and CDR2 as ANQGSEA. CDR3 length equals 17 residues. Trimming stripped 4 bases from V and 0 bases from J, with 22 bases between. CDR3 in amino acids: CSVGDKSRGHRSYEQYF. CDR3 DNA: TGCAGCGTTGGAGATAAAAGTAGAGGACACCGCTCCTACGAGCAGTACTTC.

The chain carries TRBV7-2 and TRBJ2-7; 7 bases fit TRBD2. Germline V CDR1 and CDR2: SGHTA, FQGNSA. The CDR3 has 13 amino acids. Germline trimming cut 3 bases from V and 2 bases from J; bases unmatched to any gene: 1. The CDR3: CASSFGGTYEQYF. The CDR3, as DNA: TGTGCCAGCAGCTTCGGGGGGACCTACGAGCAGTACTTC.

The J gene is TRBJ1-6, the V gene TRBV4-2, with a possible D match to TRBD1 (6 bases). Germline CDR1 is LGHNA and CDR2 is YNFKEQ. This CDR3 contains 14 residues. Trimming took off 3 bases at V and 8 bases at J, with 11 bases between the two ends. The CDR3 here is CASSHLQGDSPLHF. The CDR3 DNA is TGTGCCAGCAGCCATCTACAGGGAGATTCACCCCTCCACTTT.

V usage is TRBV7-6 and J usage is TRBJ1-3; D uncertain. The CDR3 length is 13 residues. CDR1 SGHVS and CDR2 FNYEAQ come from the germline V gene. Trimming left V 8 bases short and J 2 bases short, with 10 bases between. The CDR3 DNA follows: TGTGCCAGCGCTGCCCAGGCTGGAAACACCATATATTTT. Its protein is CASAAQAGNTIYF.

The chain has TRBV7-9 and TRBJ2-3; no reliable D call. The CDR3 extends over 16 amino acids. V was shortened by 5 bases and J by 1 base, with 16 bases between the two germline ends. Per the germline V gene, CDR1 is SEHNR and CDR2 is FQNEAQ (reference sequence). CDR3 in DNA: TGTGCCAGCAGCCCAAGACGTCCTCGGGGCACAGATACGCAGTATTTT. Translated: CASSPRRPRGTDTQYF.

The chain links TRBV6-1 to TRBJ1-1; tentatively, D is TRBD1 (5 bases). V dropped 7 bases and J dropped 4 bases, with 13 bases sitting between them. The CDR3 consists of 13 residues. Germline V gives CDR1 MNHNS, CDR2 SASEGT. CDR3 protein: CASMRGLGTEAFF. DNA for the CDR3: TGTGCCAGCATGCGGGGCTTGGGCACTGAAGCTTTCTTT.

This chain connects TRBV27 to TRBJ2-7, with 7 bases fitting TRBD2. The CDR3 spans 15 residues. After removal of 6 bases from V and 4 bases from J, the junction contained 12 bases not matched to a gene. CDR1 MNHEY and CDR2 SMNVEV come from the germline V gene (reference sequence). This CDR3 reads CASSSAGIVRYEQYF. The CDR3 DNA sequence: TGTGCCAGCAGCTCAGCGGGAATAGTGCGGTACGAGCAGTACTTC.

This chain connects TRBV11-2 to TRBJ2-4; TRBD2 matches 8 bases. Germline CDR1 and CDR2: SGHAT and FQNNGV. J lost 8 bases, V lost 3 bases, and 12 bases had no gene match. The CDR3 spans 16 residues. CDR3 sequence: CASSFGQRENDYIQYF. The CDR3 nucleotides read TGTGCCAGCAGCTTTGGCCAGCGGGAGAATGATTACATTCAGTACTTC.

This chain joins TRBV7-2 and TRBJ1-3; D is undetermined. V lost 3 bases, J lost 0 bases, and 9 bases lay in between. This CDR3 has 15 residues. Germline assignment: CDR1 SGHTA and CDR2 FQGNSA. The CDR3 sequence is CASSFGRSSGNTIYF. CDR3 in DNA: TGTGCCAGCAGCTTCGGCAGGAGCTCTGGAAACACCATATATTTT.

The V call is TRBV4-2, the J call TRBJ2-5; D is perhaps TRBD1 (5 bases). The CDR3 length is 15 residues. Between the trimmed V and J ends, which lost 8 bases and 5 bases, there was a span of 21 bases. Germline-derived CDR1 and CDR2 are LGHNA and YNFKEQ. Written as DNA, the CDR3 is TGTGCCAGCGGGGAAGGGGCGGCGGTTAAGGAGACCCAGTACTTC. Translated: CASGEGAAVKETQYF.

CDR3 coding DNA: TGTGCCAGCAGTTACTCTGGGGGGGGTGAAAAACTGTTTTTT. Protein: CASSYSGGGEKLFF. This rearrangement joins TRBV6-5 to TRBJ1-4; D is perhaps TRBD1 (5 bases). The CDR3 consists of 14 residues. Germline lookup yields CDR1 MNHEY and CDR2 SVGAGI. V was clipped by 0 bases and J by 7 bases, with 9 bases between them.

The J gene is TRBJ2-7, the V gene TRBV2, with unresolved D. CDR1 SNHLY and CDR2 FYNNEI come from the germline V gene. The germline V and J ends were trimmed by 6 bases and 0 bases, with 9 bases remaining between them. This CDR3 contains 13 residues. CDR3 sequence reads: CASRFGSSYEQYF. CDR3 nucleotide sequence: TGTGCCAGCAGGTTCGGAAGCTCCTACGAGCAGTACTTC.

The chain is built from TRBV4-3 and TRBJ1-4, with a possible D match to TRBD1 (5 bases). Germline-derived CDR1 and CDR2 are LGHNA and YSLEER. Trimming removed 1 base at V and 4 bases at J, with 10 bases between. The CDR3 covers 15 residues. The CDR3: CASSQGPGFNEKLFF. The CDR3 bases are TGCGCCAGCAGCCAAGGGCCAGGGTTTAATGAAAAACTGTTTTTT.

The chain joins TRBV9 to TRBJ2-7, with D uncertain. Trimming took 6 bases from V and 9 from J, leaving 10 bases between them. CDR1 SGDLS and CDR2 YYNGEE come from the germline V gene. This CDR3 has 10 amino acids. The CDR3 protein is CASTNLGQYF. The DNA of the CDR3 is TGTGCCAGCACCAATCTAGGGCAGTACTTC. The full variable domain, rest sourced from reference TRBV9 and TRBJ2-7, is DSGVTQTPKHLITATGQRVTLRCSPRSGDLSVYWYQQSLDQGLQFLIQYYNGEERAKGNILERFSAQQFPDLHSELNLSSLELGDSALYFCASTNLGQYFGPGTRLTVT.

This clone appeared a few times. This same CDR3 is encoded by further DNA sequences in the sample. V and J are TRBV5-1 and TRBJ2-7; 13 bases are a match to TRBD2. The CDR3 is 14 residues long. Germline CDR1 is SGHRS and CDR2 is YFSETQ. J gave up 5 bases and V 2 bases, and 1 base lay outside the gene matches. DNA of the CDR3: TGCGCCAGCAGCTTAGGACTAGCGGGAGACGAGCAGTACTTC. It translates to CASSLGLAGDEQYF.

The chain links TRBV6-5 to TRBJ1-5, with 7 positions matching TRBD1. V shed 6 bases, J shed 1 base, and the junction held 6 bases outside the gene matches. The germline gives CDR1 MNHEY, CDR2 SVGAGI. The CDR3 is made up of 15 amino acids. CDR3 protein: CASSGTAMSNQPQHF. The CDR3 DNA reads as TGTGCCAGCAGCGGGACAGCGATGAGCAATCAGCCCCAGCATTTT.